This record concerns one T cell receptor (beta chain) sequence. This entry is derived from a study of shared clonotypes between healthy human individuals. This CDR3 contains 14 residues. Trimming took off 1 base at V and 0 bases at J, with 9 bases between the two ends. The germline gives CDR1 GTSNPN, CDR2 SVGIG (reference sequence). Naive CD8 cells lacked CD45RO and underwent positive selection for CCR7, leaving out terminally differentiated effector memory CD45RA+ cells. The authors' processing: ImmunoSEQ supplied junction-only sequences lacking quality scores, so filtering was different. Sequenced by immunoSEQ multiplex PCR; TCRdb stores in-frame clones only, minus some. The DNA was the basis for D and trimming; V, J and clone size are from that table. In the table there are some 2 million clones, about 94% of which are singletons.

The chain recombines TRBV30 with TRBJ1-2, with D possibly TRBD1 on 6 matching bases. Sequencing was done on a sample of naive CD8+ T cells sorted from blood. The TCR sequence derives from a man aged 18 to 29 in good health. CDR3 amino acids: CAWSGQEANYGYTF. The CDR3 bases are TGTGCCTGGAGTGGACAGGAGGCTAACTATGGCTACACCTTC. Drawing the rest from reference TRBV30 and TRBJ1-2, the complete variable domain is SQTIHQWPATLVQPVGSPLSLECTVEGTSNPNLYWYRQAAGRGLQLLFYSVGIGQISSEVPQNLSASRPQDRQFILSSKKLLLSDSGFYLCAWSGQEANYGYTFGSGTRLTVV.